A single T cell receptor beta chain is shown here with its context. Its target is not known. The data originate from a study of memory CD4+ T cells and cytomegalovirus serostatus. Data came from immunoSEQ multiplex PCR; TCRdb stores just in-frame clones and leaves some out. The sample has 20,000 to 30,000 clones; approximately 71% are singletons. The sort gate was single viable CD3+CD4+CD8-CD45RO+ cells for memory CD4+ T cells. Study-wide findings and caveats: A US-trained random forest predicted CMV serostatus with median AUC roughly 0.91. Each of approximately 61 CMV-associated TCRbeta sequences occurred in one to five individuals.

This CDR3 has 15 residues. Germline CDR1 and CDR2: SGDLS and YYNGEE. Trimming shortened V by 0 bases and J by 5 bases, and 14 bases separated the two germline ends. This sequence joins TRBV9 and TRBJ1-2, with a possible D match to TRBD1 (6 bases). The source is an adult in good health and CMV-seronegative. Sequencing used memory CD4+ T cells from blood. CDR3 sequence: CASSVGQVEGYGYTF. The CDR3 DNA is TGTGCCAGCAGCGTAGGACAGGTCGAGGGTTATGGCTACACCTTC.